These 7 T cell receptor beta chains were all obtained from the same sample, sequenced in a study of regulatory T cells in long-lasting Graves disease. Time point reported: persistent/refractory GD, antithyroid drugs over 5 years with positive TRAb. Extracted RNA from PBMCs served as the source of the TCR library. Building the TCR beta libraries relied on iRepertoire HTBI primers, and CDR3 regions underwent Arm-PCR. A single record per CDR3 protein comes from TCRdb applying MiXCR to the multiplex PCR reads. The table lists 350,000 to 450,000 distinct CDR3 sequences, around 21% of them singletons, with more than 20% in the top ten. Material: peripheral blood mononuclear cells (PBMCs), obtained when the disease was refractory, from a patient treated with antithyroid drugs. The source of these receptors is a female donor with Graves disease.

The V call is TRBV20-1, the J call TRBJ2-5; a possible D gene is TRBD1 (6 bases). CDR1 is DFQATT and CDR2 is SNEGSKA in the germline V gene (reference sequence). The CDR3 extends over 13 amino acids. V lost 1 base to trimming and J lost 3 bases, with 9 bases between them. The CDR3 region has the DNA TGCAGTGCTAGAGGACAGGATAAAGAGACCCAGTACTTC. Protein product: CSARGQDKETQYF.

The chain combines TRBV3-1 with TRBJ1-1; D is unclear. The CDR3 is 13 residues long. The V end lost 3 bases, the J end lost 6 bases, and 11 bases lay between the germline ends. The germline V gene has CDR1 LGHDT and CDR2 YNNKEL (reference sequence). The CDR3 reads CASSHPSPAEAFF. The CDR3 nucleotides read TGTGCCAGCAGCCATCCTTCACCCGCTGAAGCTTTCTTT.

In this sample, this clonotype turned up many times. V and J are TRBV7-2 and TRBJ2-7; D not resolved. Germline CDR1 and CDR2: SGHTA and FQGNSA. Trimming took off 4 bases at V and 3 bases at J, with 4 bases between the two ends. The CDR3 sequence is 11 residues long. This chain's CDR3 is CASSSYYEQYF. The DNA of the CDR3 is TGTGCCAGCAGCTCTTACTACGAGCAGTACTTC.

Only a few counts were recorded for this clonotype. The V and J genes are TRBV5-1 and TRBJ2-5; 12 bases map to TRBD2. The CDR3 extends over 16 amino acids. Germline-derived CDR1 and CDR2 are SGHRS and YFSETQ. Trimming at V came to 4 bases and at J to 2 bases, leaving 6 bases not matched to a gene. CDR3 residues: CASSPSGRVTQETQYF. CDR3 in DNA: TGCGCCAGCAGCCCTAGCGGGAGGGTTACTCAAGAGACCCAGTACTTC. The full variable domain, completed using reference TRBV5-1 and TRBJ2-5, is KAGVTQTPRYLIKTRGQQVTLSCSPISGHRSVSWYQQTPGQGLQFLFEYFSETQRNKGNFPGRFSGRQFSNSRSEMNVSTLELGDSALYLCASSPSGRVTQETQYFGPGTRLLVL.

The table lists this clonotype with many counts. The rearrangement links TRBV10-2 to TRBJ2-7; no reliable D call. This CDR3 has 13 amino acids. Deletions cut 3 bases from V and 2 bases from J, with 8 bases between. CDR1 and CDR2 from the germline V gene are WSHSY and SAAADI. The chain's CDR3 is CASSDPSTYEQYF. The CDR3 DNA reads TGCGCCAGCAGTGACCCCTCAACCTACGAGCAGTACTTC.

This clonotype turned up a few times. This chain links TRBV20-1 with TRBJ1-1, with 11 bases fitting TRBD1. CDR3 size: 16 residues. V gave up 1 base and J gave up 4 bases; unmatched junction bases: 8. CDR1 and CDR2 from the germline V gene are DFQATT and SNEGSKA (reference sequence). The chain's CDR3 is CSARVPRTGGPTEAFF. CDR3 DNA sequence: TGCAGTGCTAGAGTTCCGAGGACAGGGGGCCCCACTGAAGCTTTCTTT.

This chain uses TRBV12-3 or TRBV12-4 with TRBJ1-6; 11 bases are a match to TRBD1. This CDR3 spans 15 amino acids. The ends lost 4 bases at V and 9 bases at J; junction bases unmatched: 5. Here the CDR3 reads CASSSLGTGGSPLHF. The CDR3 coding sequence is TGTGCCAGCAGTTCTCTCGGGACAGGGGGTTCACCCCTCCACTTT.